The 6 T cell receptor beta chains presented below share a single source sample, sequenced in a study of blood T cells in healthy people across ages. Together with a sample-barcoded 5' primer, a J-beta primer mix was included in a second PCR lasting about 6 to 11 cycles. TCRdb itself ran the 5' RACE reads through MiXCR, one entry per CDR3 protein. The data contain around 780,000 distinct CDR3 sequences, about 26% of them singletons. The same sample was also used in a study of T cells of mothers and their children.

Material: blood. The receptor set was obtained from a boy aged 10-17 years in good health.

On this clonotype itself: A junction boundary mismatches the germline segment, possibly from a read error. The chain recombines TRBV4-2 with TRBJ1-5; the match to TRBD1 covers 9 bases. Germline lookup yields CDR1 LGHNA and CDR2 YNFKEQ. This CDR3 is 17 amino acids long. CDR3 nucleotide sequence: TGTGCCAGCAGCCCCCTGGATCCCGGGACAGGGAATCAGCCTCAGCATTTT. Its protein product is CASSPLDPGTGNQPQHF.

The rearrangement uses TRBV7-9 and TRBJ2-5; TRBD2 agrees at 15 bases. The J call may be wrong; the DNA end is better matched by TRBJ2-1. This CDR3 comprises 18 residues. The V gene's germline CDR1 is SEHNR and CDR2 FQNEAQ (reference sequence). The CDR3 DNA reads as TGTGCCAGCAGCCCCCTTGGGACTAGCGGGGGGCCGTGGGATGAGCAGTTCTTC. Translated: CASSPLGTSGGPWDEQFF.

There are a few counts of this clonotype. This rearrangement joins TRBV7-6 to TRBJ2-5; 8 nucleotides agree with TRBD2. CDR3 length: 14 residues. V gave up 3 bases and J gave up 6 bases; unmatched junction bases: 6. Germline CDR1 reads SGHVS; CDR2 reads FNYEAQ. CDR3 in amino acids: CASSFAGGRQTQYF. The CDR3 DNA sequence: TGTGCCAGCAGCTTTGCGGGGGGCCGGCAGACCCAGTACTTC.

This chain uses TRBV20-1 with TRBJ1-2; no clear D gene. The CDR3 is 13 amino acids. The germline gives CDR1 DFQATT, CDR2 SNEGSKA (reference sequence). With 8 bases removed from V and 0 bases from J, the gap between germline ends came to 13 bases. CDR3 in DNA: TGCAGTAGCAAGACGCATCCTAACTATGGCTACACCTTC. Translated: CSSKTHPNYGYTF.

This chain links TRBV6-2 or TRBV6-3 with TRBJ2-7; D perhaps matches TRBD2 (6 bases). V lost 3 bases and J 0 bases, leaving 15 bases between the germline ends. Germline V lookup: CDR1 MNHEY, CDR2 SVGEGT. The CDR3 consists of 16 residues. The CDR3 here is CASSYGRGTLSYEQYF. In DNA form, the CDR3 reads TGTGCCAGCAGTTATGGTCGCGGGACTCTCTCCTACGAGCAGTACTTC.

The chain employs TRBV6-6 and TRBJ1-2; a possible D gene is TRBD1 (5 bases). The ends were cut back, 5 bases at V and 6 bases at J, with 13 bases in the middle. Germline V lookup: CDR1 MNHNY, CDR2 SVGAGI (reference sequence). The CDR3 has 13 amino acids. CDR3 amino acids: CASSPHGRDGYTF. The CDR3 DNA reads TGTGCCAGCAGTCCGCATGGCAGGGATGGCTACACCTTC.